This section outlines one T cell receptor beta chain sequence together with its context. Its antigen is currently unknown. The sample belongs to a study of shared clonotypes between healthy human individuals. Per the germline V gene, CDR1 is MNHNS and CDR2 is SASEGT. The V and J ends lost 6 bases and 9 bases, in that order; junction bases with no gene match: 8. The CDR3 is made up of 13 amino acids. The split of CD4+ cells yielded CD45RA+ naive and CD45RA-negative memory subsets. Genomic DNA from each subset was divided evenly over several immunoSEQ plates. Generated by immunoSEQ multiplex PCR, the TCRdb table keeps only in-frame clones and is missing some. Of millions of clones in the sample, about 92% were seen once. Study-wide results and caveats: The genetic and exposure-history diversity represented was limited by few donors.

The origin of this receptor is a man between 18 and 29 years old in good health. Some clones in this sample may be carry-over from other donors' samples. Sequenced material: naive CD4+ T cells from PBMCs. Stated subset: CD45RA+ positively selected. The rearrangement links TRBV6-1 to TRBJ2-1; 7 bases map to TRBD2. CDR3 DNA sequence: TGTGCCAGCAGGGGGGACTACTTGGCTGAGCAGTTCTTC. It translates to CASRGDYLAEQFF.